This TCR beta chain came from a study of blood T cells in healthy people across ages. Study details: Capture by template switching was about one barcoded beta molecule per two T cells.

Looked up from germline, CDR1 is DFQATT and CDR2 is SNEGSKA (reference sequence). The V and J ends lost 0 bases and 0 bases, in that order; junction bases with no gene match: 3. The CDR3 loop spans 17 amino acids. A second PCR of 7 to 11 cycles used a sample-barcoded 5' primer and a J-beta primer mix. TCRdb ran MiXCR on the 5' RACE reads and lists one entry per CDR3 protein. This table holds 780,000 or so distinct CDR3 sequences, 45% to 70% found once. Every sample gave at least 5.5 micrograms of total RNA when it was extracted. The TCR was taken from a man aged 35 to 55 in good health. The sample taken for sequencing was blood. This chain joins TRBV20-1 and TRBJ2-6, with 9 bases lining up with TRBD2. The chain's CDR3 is CSARDSAGGSGANVLTF. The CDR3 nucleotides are TGCAGTGCTAGAGATTCAGCGGGGGGCTCTGGGGCCAACGTCCTGACTTTC.